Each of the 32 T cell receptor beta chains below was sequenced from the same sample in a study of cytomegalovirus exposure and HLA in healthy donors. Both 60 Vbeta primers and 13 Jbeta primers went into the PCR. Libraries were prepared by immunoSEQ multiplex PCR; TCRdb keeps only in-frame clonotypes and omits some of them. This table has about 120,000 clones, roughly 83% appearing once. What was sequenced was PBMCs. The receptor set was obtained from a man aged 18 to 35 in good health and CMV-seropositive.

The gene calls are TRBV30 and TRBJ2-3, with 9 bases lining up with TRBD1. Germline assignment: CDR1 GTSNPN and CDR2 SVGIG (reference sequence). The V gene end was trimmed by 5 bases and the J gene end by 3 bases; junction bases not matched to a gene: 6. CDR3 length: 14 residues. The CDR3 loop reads CAWGGQGLTDTQYF. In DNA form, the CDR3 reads TGTGCCTGGGGGGGACAGGGACTGACAGATACGCAGTATTTT.

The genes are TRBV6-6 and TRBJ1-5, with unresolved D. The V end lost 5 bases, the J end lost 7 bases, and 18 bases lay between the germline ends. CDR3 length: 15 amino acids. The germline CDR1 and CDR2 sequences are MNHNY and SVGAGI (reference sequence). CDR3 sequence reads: CASSDDTRGRQPQHF. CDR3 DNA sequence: TGTGCCAGCAGTGACGACACCCGTGGGAGGCAGCCCCAGCATTTT.

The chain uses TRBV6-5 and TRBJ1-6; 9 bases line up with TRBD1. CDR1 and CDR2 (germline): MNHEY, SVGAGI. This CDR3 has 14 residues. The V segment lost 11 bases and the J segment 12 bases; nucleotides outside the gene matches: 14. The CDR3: CACGTGTGSLPLHF. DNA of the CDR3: TGTGCCTGCGGCACCGGGACAGGGTCTCTACCCCTCCACTTT.

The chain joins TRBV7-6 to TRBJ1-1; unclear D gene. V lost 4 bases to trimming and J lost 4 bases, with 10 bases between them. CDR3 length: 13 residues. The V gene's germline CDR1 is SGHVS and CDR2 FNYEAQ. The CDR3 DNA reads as TGTGCCAGCAGCTCCACGGGTGCCACTGAAGCTTTCTTT. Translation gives CASSSTGATEAFF.

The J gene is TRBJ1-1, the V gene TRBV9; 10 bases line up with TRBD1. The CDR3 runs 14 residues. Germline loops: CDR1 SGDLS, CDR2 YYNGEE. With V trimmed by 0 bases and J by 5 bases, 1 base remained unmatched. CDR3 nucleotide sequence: TGTGCCAGCAGCGTAGGGACAGGGGGAACTGAAGCTTTCTTT. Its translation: CASSVGTGGTEAFF.

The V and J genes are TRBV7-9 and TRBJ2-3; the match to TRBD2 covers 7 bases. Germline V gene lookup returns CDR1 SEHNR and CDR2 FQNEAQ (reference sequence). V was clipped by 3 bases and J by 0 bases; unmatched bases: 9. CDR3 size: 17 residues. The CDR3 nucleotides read TGTGCCAGCAGCTTGGTCCTGGTGGGGGGGAGCACAGATACGCAGTATTTT. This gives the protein CASSLVLVGGSTDTQYF.

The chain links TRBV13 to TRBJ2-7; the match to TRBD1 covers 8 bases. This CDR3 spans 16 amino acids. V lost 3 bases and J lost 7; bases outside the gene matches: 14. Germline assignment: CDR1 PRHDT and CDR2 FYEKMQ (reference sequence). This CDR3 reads CASSFGGQGLTMEQYF. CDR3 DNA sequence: TGTGCCAGCAGCTTCGGCGGACAGGGACTCACCATGGAGCAGTACTTC.

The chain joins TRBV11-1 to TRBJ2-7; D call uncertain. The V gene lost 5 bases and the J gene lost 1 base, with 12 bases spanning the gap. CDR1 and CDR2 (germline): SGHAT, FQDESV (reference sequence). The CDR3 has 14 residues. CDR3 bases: TGTGCCAGCAGCCCCGGGTCGATATCCTACGAGCAGTACTTC. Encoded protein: CASSPGSISYEQYF.

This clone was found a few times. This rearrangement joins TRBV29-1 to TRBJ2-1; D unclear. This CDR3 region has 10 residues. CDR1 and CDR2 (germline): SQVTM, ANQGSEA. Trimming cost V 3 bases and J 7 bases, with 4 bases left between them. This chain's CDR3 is CSVDRNEQFF. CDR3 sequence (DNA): TGCAGCGTTGACCGGAATGAGCAGTTCTTC.

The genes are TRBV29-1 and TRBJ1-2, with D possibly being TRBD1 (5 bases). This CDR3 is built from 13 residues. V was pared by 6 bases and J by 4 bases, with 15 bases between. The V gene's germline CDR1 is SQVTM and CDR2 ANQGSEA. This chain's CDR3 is CSVPQGVGYGYTF. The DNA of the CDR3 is TGCAGCGTGCCCCAGGGTGTGGGCTATGGCTACACCTTC.

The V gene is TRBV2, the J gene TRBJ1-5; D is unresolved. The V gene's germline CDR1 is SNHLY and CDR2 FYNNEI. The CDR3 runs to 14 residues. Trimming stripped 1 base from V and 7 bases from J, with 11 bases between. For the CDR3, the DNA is TGTGCCAGCAGTGAAGAAACTCTTCGGCAGCCCCAGCATTTT. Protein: CASSEETLRQPQHF.

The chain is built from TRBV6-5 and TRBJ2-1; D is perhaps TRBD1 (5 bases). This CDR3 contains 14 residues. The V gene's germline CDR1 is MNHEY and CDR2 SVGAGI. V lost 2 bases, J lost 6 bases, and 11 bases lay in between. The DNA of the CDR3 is TGTGCCAGCAGTTACCGAACAGGCCCCAATGAGCAGTTCTTC. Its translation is CASSYRTGPNEQFF.

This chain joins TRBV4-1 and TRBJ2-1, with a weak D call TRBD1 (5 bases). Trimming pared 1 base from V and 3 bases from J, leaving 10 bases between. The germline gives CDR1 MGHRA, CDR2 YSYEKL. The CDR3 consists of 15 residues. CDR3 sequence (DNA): TGCGCCAGCAGCCAAGGCCGGCAGGGCTACAATGAGCAGTTCTTC. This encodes CASSQGRQGYNEQFF.

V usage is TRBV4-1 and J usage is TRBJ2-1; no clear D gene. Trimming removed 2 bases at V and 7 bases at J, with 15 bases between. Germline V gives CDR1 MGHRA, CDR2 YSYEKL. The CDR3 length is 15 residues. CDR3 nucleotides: TGCGCCAGCAGCCAAATGGTCTCGAGCGTAAATGAGCAGTTCTTC. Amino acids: CASSQMVSSVNEQFF.

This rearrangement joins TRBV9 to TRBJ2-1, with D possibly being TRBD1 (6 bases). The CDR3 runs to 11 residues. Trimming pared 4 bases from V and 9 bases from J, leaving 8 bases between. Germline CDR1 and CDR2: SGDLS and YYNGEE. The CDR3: CASSSRGEQFF. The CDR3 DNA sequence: TGTGCCAGCAGCTCCAGGGGTGAGCAGTTCTTC.

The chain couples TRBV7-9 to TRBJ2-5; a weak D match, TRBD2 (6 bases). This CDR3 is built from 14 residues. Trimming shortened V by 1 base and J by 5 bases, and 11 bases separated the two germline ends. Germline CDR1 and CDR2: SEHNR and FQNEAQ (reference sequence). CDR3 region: CASSLDGRRETQYF. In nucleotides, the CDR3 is TGTGCCAGCAGCTTAGACGGGAGAAGGGAGACCCAGTACTTC.

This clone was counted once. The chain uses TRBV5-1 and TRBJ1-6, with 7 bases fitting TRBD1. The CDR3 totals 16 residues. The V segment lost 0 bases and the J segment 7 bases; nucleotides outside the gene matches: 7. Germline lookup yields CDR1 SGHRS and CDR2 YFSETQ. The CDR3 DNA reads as TGCGCCAGCAGCTTGGCAGGGGGATTGGCGAATTCACCCCTCCACTTT. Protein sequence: CASSLAGGLANSPLHF.

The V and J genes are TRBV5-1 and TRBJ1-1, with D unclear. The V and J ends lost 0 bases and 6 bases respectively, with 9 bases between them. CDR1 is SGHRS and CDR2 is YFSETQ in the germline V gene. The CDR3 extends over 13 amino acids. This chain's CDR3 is CASSLAPGSEAFF. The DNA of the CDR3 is TGCGCCAGCAGCTTGGCCCCGGGATCTGAAGCTTTCTTT.

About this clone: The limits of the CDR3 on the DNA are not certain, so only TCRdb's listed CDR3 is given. CDR3 in amino acids: CASILGFGGQPQHF. V usage is TRBV6-1 and J usage is TRBJ1-5. Germline CDR1 is MNHNS and CDR2 is SASEGT. The CDR3 has 14 residues if both end residues are counted.

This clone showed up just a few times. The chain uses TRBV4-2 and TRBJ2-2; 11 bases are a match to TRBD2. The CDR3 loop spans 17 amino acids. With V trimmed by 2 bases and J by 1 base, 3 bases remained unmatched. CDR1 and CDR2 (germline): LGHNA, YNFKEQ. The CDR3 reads CASSQLAGGRNTGELFF. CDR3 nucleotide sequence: TGTGCCAGCAGCCAACTAGCGGGGGGCCGGAACACCGGGGAGCTGTTTTTT.

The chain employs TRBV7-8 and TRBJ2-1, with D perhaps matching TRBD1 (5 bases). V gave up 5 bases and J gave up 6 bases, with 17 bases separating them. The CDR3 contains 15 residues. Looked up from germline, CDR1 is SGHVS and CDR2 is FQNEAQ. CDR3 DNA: TGTGCCAGCAGCCTCCAGGGTTTCGGCTTCAATGAGCAGTTCTTC. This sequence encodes CASSLQGFGFNEQFF.

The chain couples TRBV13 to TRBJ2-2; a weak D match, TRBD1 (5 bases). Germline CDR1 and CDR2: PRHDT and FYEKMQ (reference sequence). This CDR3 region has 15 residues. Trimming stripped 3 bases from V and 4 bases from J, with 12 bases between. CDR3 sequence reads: CASSFRVHSTGELFF. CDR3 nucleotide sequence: TGTGCCAGCAGCTTCAGGGTCCATAGCACCGGGGAGCTGTTTTTT.

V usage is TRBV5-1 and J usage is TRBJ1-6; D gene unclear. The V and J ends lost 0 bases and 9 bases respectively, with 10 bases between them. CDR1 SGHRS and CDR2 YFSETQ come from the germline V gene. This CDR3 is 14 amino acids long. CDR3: CASSLEGGSSPLHF. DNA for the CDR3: TGCGCCAGCAGCTTGGAGGGAGGGAGTTCACCCCTCCACTTT.

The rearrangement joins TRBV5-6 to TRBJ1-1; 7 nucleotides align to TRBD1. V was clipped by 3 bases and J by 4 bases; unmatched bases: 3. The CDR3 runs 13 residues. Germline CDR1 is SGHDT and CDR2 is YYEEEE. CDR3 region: CASSWGTATEAFF. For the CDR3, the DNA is TGTGCCAGCAGCTGGGGGACAGCCACTGAAGCTTTCTTT.

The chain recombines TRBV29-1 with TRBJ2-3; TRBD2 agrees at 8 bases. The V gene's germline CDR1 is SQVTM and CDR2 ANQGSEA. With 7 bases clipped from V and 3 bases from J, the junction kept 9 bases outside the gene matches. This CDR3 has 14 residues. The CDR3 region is CSAERGGSTDTQYF. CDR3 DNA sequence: TGCAGCGCGGAACGGGGGGGTTCGACAGATACGCAGTATTTT.

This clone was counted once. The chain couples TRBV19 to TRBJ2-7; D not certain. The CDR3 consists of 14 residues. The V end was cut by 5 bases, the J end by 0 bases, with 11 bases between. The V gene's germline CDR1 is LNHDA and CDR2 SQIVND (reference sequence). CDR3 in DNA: TGTGCCAGTAGTCAGGCCGGAAGCTCCTACGAGCAGTACTTC. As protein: CASSQAGSSYEQYF. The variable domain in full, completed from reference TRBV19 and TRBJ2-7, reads DGGITQSPKYLFRKEGQNVTLSCEQNLNHDAMYWYRQDPGQGLRLIYYSQIVNDFQKGDIAEGYSVSREKKESFPLTVTSAQKNPTAFYLCASSQAGSSYEQYFGPGTRLTVT.

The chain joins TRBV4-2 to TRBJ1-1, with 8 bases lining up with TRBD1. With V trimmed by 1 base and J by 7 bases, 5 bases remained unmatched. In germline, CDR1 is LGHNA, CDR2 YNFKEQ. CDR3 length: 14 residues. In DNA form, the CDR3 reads TGTGCCAGCAGCCAAGCCCCGGACAGGGATGAAGCTTTCTTT. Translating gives CASSQAPDRDEAFF.

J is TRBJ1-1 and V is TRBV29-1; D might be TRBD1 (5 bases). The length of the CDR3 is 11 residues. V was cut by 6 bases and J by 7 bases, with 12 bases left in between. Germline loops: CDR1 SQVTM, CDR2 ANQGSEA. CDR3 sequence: CSVAHGGEAFF. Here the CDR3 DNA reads TGCAGCGTGGCACACGGGGGTGAAGCTTTCTTT.

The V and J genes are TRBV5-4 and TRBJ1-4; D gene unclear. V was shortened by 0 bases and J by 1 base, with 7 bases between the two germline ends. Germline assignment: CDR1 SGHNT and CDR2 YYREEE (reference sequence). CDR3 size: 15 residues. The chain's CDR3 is CASSLAQETNEKLFF. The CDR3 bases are TGTGCCAGCAGCTTGGCCCAGGAAACTAATGAAAAACTGTTTTTT.

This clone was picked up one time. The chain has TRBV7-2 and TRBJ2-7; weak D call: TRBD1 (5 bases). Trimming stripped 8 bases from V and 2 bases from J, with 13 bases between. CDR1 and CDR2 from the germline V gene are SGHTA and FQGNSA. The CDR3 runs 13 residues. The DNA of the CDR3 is TGTGCCAGCGCCGACAGCGTGGCCTACGAGCAGTACTTC. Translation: CASADSVAYEQYF.

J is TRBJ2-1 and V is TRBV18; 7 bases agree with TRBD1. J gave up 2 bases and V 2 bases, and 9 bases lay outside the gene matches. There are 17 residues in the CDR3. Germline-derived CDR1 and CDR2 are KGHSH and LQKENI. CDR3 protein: CASSPALVTGPYNEQFF. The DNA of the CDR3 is TGTGCCAGCTCACCAGCTCTAGTGACAGGGCCCTACAATGAGCAGTTCTTC.

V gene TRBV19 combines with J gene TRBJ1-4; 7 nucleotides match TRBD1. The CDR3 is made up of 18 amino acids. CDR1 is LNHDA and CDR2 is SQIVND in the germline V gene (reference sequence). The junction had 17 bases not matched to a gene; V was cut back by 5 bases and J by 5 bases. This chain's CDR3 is CASSGSLRGPDGNEKLFF. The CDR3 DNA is TGTGCCAGTAGTGGATCTCTGAGGGGGCCCGATGGAAATGAAAAACTGTTTTTT.